These 16 T cell receptor beta chains originate from one sample sequenced in a study of cytomegalovirus exposure and HLA in healthy donors. 13 Jbeta primers and 60 Vbeta primers were used for the PCR. Using immunoSEQ multiplex PCR, the repertoire was profiled, and TCRdb retains in-frame clones only, with some absent. The data contain more than 80,000 clones, 63% of them singletons. Material: PBMCs. These receptors were taken from a woman aged 40 to 55 in good health and CMV-seropositive.

This rearrangement joins TRBV9 to TRBJ1-1; D unresolved. The germline V and J ends were trimmed by 0 bases and 1 base, with 4 bases remaining between them. This CDR3 spans 13 amino acids. In germline, CDR1 is SGDLS, CDR2 YYNGEE. CDR3 amino acids: CASSVAQNTEAFF. The CDR3 DNA sequence: TGTGCCAGCAGCGTAGCCCAGAACACTGAAGCTTTCTTT.

This clone turned up a few times. The rearrangement links TRBV10-1 to TRBJ2-2, with D possibly being TRBD1 (6 bases). CDR3 length: 15 amino acids. Trimming stripped 5 bases from V and 5 bases from J, with 15 bases between. Germline lookup yields CDR1 WNHNN and CDR2 SYGVQD (reference sequence). CDR3 bases: TGCGCCAGCAGTCGAACCCCGGGACAAACCGGGGAGCTGTTTTTT. Protein product: CASSRTPGQTGELFF.

The chain employs TRBV6-5 and TRBJ2-1; TRBD1 aligns across 11 bases. CDR3 length equals 15 residues. Germline V gene sequence: CDR1 MNHEY, CDR2 SVGAGI. J was trimmed by 7 bases and V by 6 bases; bases with no gene match: 8. DNA for the CDR3: TGTGCCAGCAGCCCAAACCGGGACAGGGGGAATGAGCAGTTCTTC. This translates into CASSPNRDRGNEQFF.

This clone was seen a few times. The V call is TRBV29-1, the J call TRBJ2-3; 12 bases are a match to TRBD2. Germline CDR1 and CDR2: SQVTM and ANQGSEA. The CDR3 is made up of 15 amino acids. With 6 bases clipped from V and 11 bases from J, the junction kept 15 bases outside the gene matches. CDR3 sequence reads: CSVTTSGRFHNMQYF. In DNA, the CDR3 is TGCAGCGTGACTACTAGCGGGAGGTTCCACAATATGCAGTATTTT.

On this clone: The junction differs from germline at one of its ends, possibly a read error. At the DNA level, this CDR3 is encoded by other sequences in the same sample as well. The chain has TRBV2 and TRBJ1-5; 7 bases match TRBD1. The CDR3 consists of 15 residues. Germline V gene lookup returns CDR1 SNHLY and CDR2 FYNNEI. The CDR3 DNA reads TGTGCCAGCAGCGACTCAGGGGTCCGGGGACAGCCCCAACATTTT. Its protein is CASSDSGVRGQPQHF.

This sequence joins TRBV6-1 and TRBJ1-6; unclear D gene. This CDR3 is built from 13 residues. Germline V gene sequence: CDR1 MNHNS, CDR2 SASEGT. V was shortened by 8 bases and J by 9 bases, with 14 bases between the two germline ends. The CDR3 loop is CASSTDSPSPLHF. As DNA, the CDR3 is TGTGCCAGCTCAACAGATTCCCCTTCACCCCTCCACTTT.

This chain connects TRBV14 to TRBJ2-7; 10 nucleotides line up with TRBD2. The V gene's germline CDR1 is SGHDN and CDR2 FVKESK. This CDR3 has 15 residues. The J segment lost 3 bases and the V segment lost 4 bases, leaving 6 bases of the junction unmatched. CDR3 amino acids: CASSRASGSFYEQYF. CDR3 in DNA: TGTGCCAGCAGCCGAGCTAGCGGGAGTTTCTACGAGCAGTACTTC.

This sequence joins TRBV4-1 and TRBJ2-6, with D possibly TRBD1 on 6 matching bases. The CDR3 contains 19 residues. Germline V lookup: CDR1 MGHRA, CDR2 YSYEKL. Trimming removed 4 bases at V and 0 bases at J, with 19 bases between. The CDR3 here is CASSPPPDRDYSGANVLTF. DNA for the CDR3: TGCGCCAGCAGCCCCCCCCCGGACAGAGATTACTCTGGGGCCAACGTCCTGACTTTC.

This clone was detected only once. The J gene is TRBJ2-7, the V gene TRBV7-2; 12 bases align to TRBD2. The CDR3 covers 14 residues. Germline assignment: CDR1 SGHTA and CDR2 FQGNSA. Trimming cost V 5 bases and J 4 bases; bases outside gene matches: 3. CDR3 in DNA: TGTGCCAGCAGCCAAGGACTAGCGGGGTACGAGCAGTACTTC. It translates to CASSQGLAGYEQYF.

The chain joins TRBV7-2 to TRBJ2-1; possibly TRBD1 for D (7 bases). Germline CDR1 and CDR2: SGHTA and FQGNSA. This CDR3 is 12 amino acids long. V was cut by 5 bases and J by 13 bases, with 15 bases left in between. The CDR3 here is CASSNQGGPQFF. CDR3 coding DNA: TGTGCCAGCAGCAATCAGGGGGGACCACAGTTCTTC.

The chain employs TRBV7-3 and TRBJ2-2; 12 bases match TRBD2. The junction had 3 bases not matched to a gene; V was cut back by 2 bases and J by 5 bases. CDR1 is SGHTA and CDR2 is FQGTGA in the germline V gene. This CDR3 spans 16 amino acids. CDR3 nucleotides: TGTGCCAGCAGCTTATCCGGGACTAGCGGGACCGGGGAGCTGTTTTTT. Translated, it gives CASSLSGTSGTGELFF. The variable domain in full, with the rest retrieved from reference TRBV7-3 and TRBJ2-2, is GAGVSQTPSNKVTEKGKYVELRCDPISGHTALYWYRQSLGQGPEFLIYFQGTGAADDSGLPNDRFFAVRPEGSVSTLKIQRTERGDSAVYLCASSLSGTSGTGELFFGEGSRLTVL.

The chain couples TRBV28 to TRBJ1-2; 7 bases map to TRBD1. V lost 5 bases to trimming and J lost 8 bases; unmatched junction nucleotides: 8. The V gene's germline CDR1 is MDHEN and CDR2 SYDVKM. CDR3 length: 13 residues. CDR3: CASSTRDSEGYTF. The DNA for the CDR3 is TGTGCCAGCAGTACCCGGGACAGTGAGGGCTACACCTTC.

The J gene is TRBJ1-5, the V gene TRBV10-3, with 7 bases matching TRBD1. The CDR3 is 13 residues long. The germline V gene encodes CDR1 ENHRY and CDR2 SYGVKD. J gave up 1 base and V 9 bases, and 3 bases lay outside the gene matches. This CDR3 reads CAIGTASNQPQHF. DNA for the CDR3: TGTGCCATTGGGACAGCCAGCAATCAGCCCCAGCATTTT.

V is TRBV7-2 and J is TRBJ1-2; D uncertain. Trimming removed 6 bases from V and 4 bases from J, with 15 bases in between. The CDR3 contains 14 residues. In germline, CDR1 is SGHTA, CDR2 FQGNSA. The CDR3 nucleotides are TGTGCCAGCAGTCACTTTGGGGAGGGCTATGGCTACACCTTC. It translates to CASSHFGEGYGYTF.

Concerning this clone itself: The germline gene is not matched at one end of the junction; a read error may be the cause. The CDR3 spells CASSYRASHEQYF. In DNA form, the CDR3 reads TGTGCCAGCAGCTACCGCGCCTCCCACGAGCAGTACTTC. The gene calls are TRBV7-2 and TRBJ2-7, with D hard to call. Germline CDR1 reads SGHTA; CDR2 reads FQGNSA. The CDR3 contains 13 residues. Complete variable domain (other parts from reference TRBV7-2 and TRBJ2-7): GAGVSQSPSNKVTEKGKDVELRCDPISGHTALYWYRQSLGQGLEFLIYFQGNSAPDKSGLPSDRFSAERTGGSVSTLTIQRTQQEDSAVYLCASSYRASHEQYFGPGTRLTVT.

The rearrangement uses TRBV29-1 and TRBJ1-1, with 12 bases identical to TRBD1. V shed 7 bases and J 4 bases; nucleotides not matched to a gene: 7. This CDR3 is built from 14 residues. In germline, CDR1 is SQVTM, CDR2 ANQGSEA. DNA for the CDR3: TGCAGCGCCGACCCGGGACAGGGGGCCACTGAAGCTTTCTTT. This gives the protein CSADPGQGATEAFF.